Following are 26 T cell receptor beta chains from one sample sequenced in a study of cytomegalovirus exposure and HLA in healthy donors. PCR used 60 Vbeta primers and 13 Jbeta primers. Sequenced by immunoSEQ multiplex PCR; TCRdb stores in-frame clones only, minus some. The sample includes over 75,000 clones, 65% to 75% seen only once; the top ten take roughly 2%. Sequences were obtained from PBMCs. All receptors come from a man aged 25 to 40 in good health and CMV-seronegative.

This clone was observed many times. The genes are TRBV28 and TRBJ1-2, with 8 bases identical to TRBD1. CDR1 MDHEN and CDR2 SYDVKM come from the germline V gene. Germline trimming cut 8 bases from V and 6 bases from J; bases unmatched to any gene: 5. The CDR3 contains 12 residues. Written as DNA, the CDR3 is TGTGCCAGCGGGGACAGGAGAAATGGCTACACCTTC. It encodes CASGDRRNGYTF.

This clone was counted between two and nine times. CDR3 loop: CASSPRPGQGKGGELFF. The CDR3 DNA sequence: TGTGCCAGCAGCCCCCGACCGGGACAGGGGAAGGGCGGGGAGCTGTTTTTT. V is TRBV9 and J is TRBJ2-2; 10 bases align to TRBD1. The CDR3 runs 17 residues. Looked up from germline, CDR1 is SGDLS and CDR2 is YYNGEE. V was pared by 4 bases and J by 7 bases, with 13 bases of the junction left unmatched.

The V and J genes are TRBV7-3 and TRBJ1-5; D is unresolved. Trimming removed 4 bases at V and 3 bases at J, with 7 bases between. CDR3 length: 13 residues. Germline loops: CDR1 SGHTA, CDR2 FQGTGA. Here the CDR3 reads CASSSGFNQPQHF. The CDR3 nucleotides are TGTGCCAGCAGCTCGGGGTTCAATCAGCCCCAGCATTTT.

This chain connects TRBV5-4 to TRBJ2-1; TRBD1 matches at 7 bases. Losses at the gene ends were 6 bases for V and 4 bases for J; bases not matched to a gene: 10. The CDR3 is 15 residues long. Germline V gene sequence: CDR1 SGHNT, CDR2 YYREEE (reference sequence). The chain's CDR3 is CASNIMGQLYNEQFF. CDR3 in DNA: TGTGCCAGCAACATAATGGGACAGTTGTACAATGAGCAGTTCTTC.

The chain joins TRBV4-3 to TRBJ2-5; 12 bases are shared with TRBD2. Germline V gene sequence: CDR1 LGHNA, CDR2 YSLEER. Losses at the gene ends were 0 bases for V and 0 bases for J; bases not matched to a gene: 5. This CDR3 is 18 amino acids long. The DNA of the CDR3 is TGCGCCAGCAGCCAAGAGACTAGCGGGGGACCAAACCAAGAGACCCAGTACTTC. Residues: CASSQETSGGPNQETQYF.

This chain connects TRBV30 to TRBJ1-1, with 9 bases aligning to TRBD1. From germline, CDR1 is GTSNPN and CDR2 SVGIG (reference sequence). The V segment lost 0 bases and the J segment 5 bases; nucleotides outside the gene matches: 1. The CDR3 is made up of 13 amino acids. The CDR3 reads CAWSVGQGTEAFF. CDR3 coding DNA: TGTGCCTGGAGTGTGGGACAGGGAACTGAAGCTTTCTTT. The whole variable domain, filled in from reference TRBV30 and TRBJ1-1, reads SQTIHQWPATLVQPVGSPLSLECTVEGTSNPNLYWYRQAAGRGLQLLFYSVGIGQISSEVPQNLSASRPQDRQFILSSKKLLLSDSGFYLCAWSVGQGTEAFFGQGTRLTVV.

The chain employs TRBV10-2 and TRBJ1-1; the D gene is possibly TRBD1 (5 bases). Germline V gene sequence: CDR1 WSHSY, CDR2 SAAADI. The V end lost 3 bases, the J end lost 3 bases, and 11 bases lay between the germline ends. This CDR3 has 14 residues. The CDR3: CASSDLGADTEAFF. DNA of the CDR3: TGCGCCAGCAGTGATTTAGGGGCCGACACTGAAGCTTTCTTT.

The chain carries TRBV5-8 and TRBJ1-2; a possible D gene is TRBD1 (5 bases). Germline V lookup: CDR1 SGHTS, CDR2 YDEGEE. The germline V and J ends were trimmed by 2 bases and 5 bases, with 10 bases remaining between them. The CDR3 spans 13 residues. The CDR3 region has the DNA TGTGCCAGCAGCTTATCGCCAGGGTATGGCTACACCTTC. It is translated as CASSLSPGYGYTF.

The V gene is TRBV5-6, the J gene TRBJ1-2; unclear D gene. The CDR3 extends over 13 amino acids. The V end was cut by 4 bases, the J end by 7 bases, with 14 bases between. CDR1 SGHDT and CDR2 YYEEEE come from the germline V gene. Here the CDR3 DNA reads TGTGCCAGCAGCCCCCAGGAGGAGTCTGGCTACACCTTC. Translating gives CASSPQEESGYTF.

J is TRBJ2-3 and V is TRBV4-2, with 7 bases that match TRBD2. CDR1 is LGHNA, CDR2 YNFKEQ, per germline. V lost 4 bases and J lost 5; bases outside the gene matches: 3. CDR3 length: 13 amino acids. Here the CDR3 reads CASSRVAGDTQYF. In DNA form, the CDR3 reads TGTGCCAGCAGCCGAGTAGCGGGAGATACGCAGTATTTT.

The J gene is TRBJ2-5, the V gene TRBV5-8; 12 positions match TRBD2. The junction had 9 bases not matched to a gene; V was cut back by 4 bases and J by 5 bases. CDR3 length: 16 residues. Germline CDR1 reads SGHTS; CDR2 reads YDEGEE. The CDR3, as DNA: TGTGCCAGCAGCCCTAGCGGGAGGGCCGGGTATGAGACCCAGTACTTC. It codes for CASSPSGRAGYETQYF.

The chain carries TRBV4-1 and TRBJ2-1; TRBD2 aligns across 8 bases. Trimming removed 3 bases from V and 0 bases from J; junction bases left unmatched: 10. The CDR3 spans 18 residues. The germline gives CDR1 MGHRA, CDR2 YSYEKL. The CDR3 bases are TGCGCCAGCAGCCAGATTGGCCGGGGGGGGAGCTCCTACAATGAGCAGTTCTTC. It yields the protein CASSQIGRGGSSYNEQFF.

V usage is TRBV7-9 and J usage is TRBJ1-2, with D possibly being TRBD1 (6 bases). Trimming stripped 7 bases from V and 3 bases from J, with 12 bases between. The CDR3 contains 13 residues. Germline V lookup: CDR1 SEHNR, CDR2 FQNEAQ (reference sequence). The CDR3 DNA is TGTGCCAGCACGGACAGCCTCGACTATGGCTACACCTTC. It translates to CASTDSLDYGYTF.

The chain recombines TRBV7-9 with TRBJ2-5; a weak D match, TRBD1 (5 bases). Germline V gives CDR1 SEHNR, CDR2 FQNEAQ (reference sequence). V shed 4 bases and J shed 2 bases, with 8 bases lying between them. The CDR3 sequence is 13 residues long. The CDR3 region has the DNA TGTGCCAGCAGCTCCAGACAGCAAGAGACCCAGTACTTC. Translation: CASSSRQQETQYF.

The chain couples TRBV7-6 to TRBJ1-2; tentatively, D is TRBD1 (5 bases). V dropped 2 bases and J dropped 8 bases, with 12 bases sitting between them. CDR1 is SGHVS, CDR2 FNYEAQ, per germline. The CDR3 has 13 residues. DNA of the CDR3: TGTGCCAGCAGCTTAAGCCAGGGTGACGGCTACACCTTC. Protein: CASSLSQGDGYTF.

The rearrangement links TRBV5-1 to TRBJ1-2; 10 bases map to TRBD1. This CDR3 is built from 14 residues. Trimming cost V 4 bases and J 6 bases; bases outside gene matches: 6. Germline V gene sequence: CDR1 SGHRS, CDR2 YFSETQ. The CDR3 is CASSPRGTGDGYTF. The CDR3 nucleotides read TGCGCCAGCAGCCCCCGGGGGACAGGGGATGGCTACACCTTC.

This clone has only one observation. V usage is TRBV5-6 and J usage is TRBJ2-5; D is possibly TRBD1 (6 bases). Trimming removed 2 bases from V and 1 base from J, with 9 bases in between. The CDR3 extends over 14 amino acids. Germline V gives CDR1 SGHDT, CDR2 YYEEEE. The CDR3 here is CASSLMDSQETQYF. DNA of the CDR3: TGTGCCAGCAGCTTAATGGACAGCCAAGAGACCCAGTACTTC. The whole variable domain, remainder taken from reference TRBV5-6 and TRBJ2-5, is DAGVTQSPTHLIKTRGQQVTLRCSPKSGHDTVSWYQQALGQGPQFIFQYYEEEERQRGNFPDRFSGHQFPNYSSELNVNALLLGDSALYLCASSLMDSQETQYFGPGTRLLVL.

The V gene is TRBV19, the J gene TRBJ2-7; D is possibly TRBD1 (6 bases). Germline loops: CDR1 LNHDA, CDR2 SQIVND (reference sequence). The CDR3 is made up of 13 amino acids. Trimming took 5 bases from V and 0 from J, leaving 8 bases between them. CDR3 protein: CASSYRASYEQYF. CDR3 nucleotide sequence: TGTGCCAGTAGTTACAGGGCCTCCTACGAGCAGTACTTC.

The rearrangement links TRBV11-2 to TRBJ2-7; TRBD2 aligns across 11 bases. This CDR3 is 14 amino acids long. V shed 7 bases and J 3 bases; nucleotides not matched to a gene: 5. Germline CDR1 and CDR2: SGHAT and FQNNGV. The CDR3 DNA sequence: TGTGCCAGCATTCCCACTAGCGGGAGCTACGAGCAGTACTTC. Its protein is CASIPTSGSYEQYF.

The V call is TRBV11-2, the J call TRBJ2-3; 8 bases are shared with TRBD2. With V trimmed by 5 bases and J by 5 bases, 6 bases remained unmatched. CDR1 and CDR2 (germline): SGHAT, FQNNGV. The CDR3 runs to 14 residues. In nucleotides, the CDR3 is TGTGCCAGCAGCCAGCGGGGGCTGGGAGATACGCAGTATTTT. Protein product: CASSQRGLGDTQYF.

V usage is TRBV5-5 and J usage is TRBJ1-1; D is possibly TRBD1 (6 bases). V was cut by 4 bases and J by 1 base, with 11 bases left in between. The CDR3 consists of 14 residues. Germline assignment: CDR1 SGHKS and CDR2 YYEKEE (reference sequence). The CDR3 region has the DNA TGTGCCAGCAGCGCCCGGACAGCGAACACTGAAGCTTTCTTT. The encoded protein is CASSARTANTEAFF.

CDR3 bases: TGTGCCAGCAGCTTGGTGTCCATGAGAGAGACCCAGTACTTC. This gives the protein CASSLVSMRETQYF. The gene calls are TRBV5-4 and TRBJ2-5; D gene unclear. This CDR3 contains 14 residues. CDR1 and CDR2 from the germline V gene are SGHNT and YYREEE (reference sequence). Trimming removed 0 bases at V and 4 bases at J, with 10 bases between.

This chain connects TRBV6-1 to TRBJ2-7; no clear D. This CDR3 comprises 12 residues. The V gene lost 2 bases and the J gene lost 7 bases, with 9 bases spanning the gap. Germline V gene data show CDR1 as MNHNS and CDR2 as SASEGT. The CDR3 reads CASSEQAEEQYF. The CDR3 region has the DNA TGTGCCAGCAGTGAACAGGCTGAAGAGCAGTACTTC.

The rearrangement joins TRBV4-1 to TRBJ2-1, with D possibly TRBD1 on 5 matching bases. Germline-derived CDR1 and CDR2 are MGHRA and YSYEKL. CDR3 size: 15 residues. V was clipped by 2 bases and J by 4 bases, with 12 bases between them. CDR3 nucleotides: TGCGCCAGCAGCCAAAAAGAACCAGGGTACAATGAGCAGTTCTTC. Translating it yields CASSQKEPGYNEQFF.

The chain employs TRBV27 and TRBJ2-3, with a possible D match to TRBD1 (6 bases). This CDR3 is 14 amino acids long. In germline, CDR1 is MNHEY, CDR2 SMNVEV (reference sequence). Trimming removed 5 bases from V and 9 bases from J, with 18 bases in between. The CDR3 DNA is TGTGCCAGCAGTCTAGGGAAACAGGGCCCCACGCAGTATTTT. This sequence encodes CASSLGKQGPTQYF.

A few counts support this clone. The chain carries TRBV27 and TRBJ2-2; possible D gene TRBD2, 5 bases. This CDR3 is built from 15 residues. CDR1 and CDR2 from the germline V gene are MNHEY and SMNVEV (reference sequence). Deletions cut 6 bases from V and 1 base from J, with 12 bases between. CDR3 residues: CASRGLARNTGELFF. CDR3 sequence (DNA): TGTGCCAGCAGAGGGCTAGCTAGGAACACCGGGGAGCTGTTTTTT.